These 3 T cell receptor beta chains share one sample of origin, sequenced in a study of T-cell memory formation after mild COVID-19 (dated by TCRdb to about 2021). Library preparation used 5' RACE. The sample was run on an Illumina NovaSeq 6000. TCRdb trimmed public reads at Q25 via fastp, called clones via MiXCR and kept in-frame beta chains. Records with the same CDR3 protein are collapsed into one entry carrying the most frequent genes and DNA. Present in this sample are fewer than 300,000 distinct CDR3 sequences, more than 15% of which were seen just once. The biggest ten clones account for approximately 22% of the sample. The sample consisted of PBMCs or a T cell subset sorted from them (not recorded which). Source of these receptors: a man between 18 and 29 years old who had mild COVID-19 (a few samples of this study predate the infection). The sample titles of this study are shuffled in the database, so cell type and time point are left out; the donor was told from shared clones.

This clonotype was detected only a few times. V is TRBV12-3 or TRBV12-4 and J is TRBJ1-1; tentatively, D is TRBD1 (5 bases). V dropped 8 bases and J dropped 3 bases, with 19 bases sitting between them. The CDR3 totals 15 residues. The CDR3 loop reads CASRSEPGRDTEAFF. CDR3 DNA: TGTGCCAGCCGAAGCGAGCCAGGGCGGGACACTGAAGCTTTCTTT.

This clonotype has only a few counts. The J gene is TRBJ2-7, the V gene TRBV29-1; perhaps TRBD1 as D (6 bases). V lost 6 bases, J lost 2 bases, and 14 bases lay in between. The CDR3 is made up of 13 amino acids. Germline V gene sequence: CDR1 SQVTM, CDR2 ANQGSEA. Here the CDR3 reads CSVARDMAYEQYF. The CDR3 DNA reads TGCAGCGTGGCCCGGGACATGGCCTACGAGCAGTACTTC.

V usage is TRBV20-1 and J usage is TRBJ1-1; D uncertain. The CDR3 covers 13 residues. V was clipped by 4 bases and J by 1 base, with 10 bases between them. CDR1 DFQATT and CDR2 SNEGSKA come from the germline V gene (reference sequence). Here the CDR3 reads CSAKRESNTEAFF. In DNA form, the CDR3 reads TGCAGTGCTAAACGTGAGTCGAACACTGAAGCTTTCTTT.